The clone carrying this T cell receptor beta chain has just a few counts. Its antigen is undetermined. This entry belongs to a study of siplizumab effects on memory and regulatory T cells. Per sample, the assay covered 85,000 to 100,000 TCR templates. The table came from immunoSEQ multiplex PCR; TCRdb's copy has only in-frame clones and leaves some out. The sample has around 68,000 clones; 88% are singletons. Germline V gene sequence: CDR1 SNHLY, CDR2 FYNNEI. V was clipped by 2 bases and J by 0 bases, with 8 bases between them. CDR3 size: 15 residues. Study observations and caveats: Significantly reduced by siplizumab was the cumulative frequency of alloreactive sequences, namely those traceable to unstimulated CD4+ memory cells. Tregs proliferating in siplizumab cultures lacked confirmation of their suppressive function.

The sequence derives from a human donor in good health. The V and J genes are TRBV2 and TRBJ1-5, with D unclear. The material sequenced was Tregs sorted from blood. CDR3 region: CASSEQPHSNQPQHF. The CDR3 DNA follows: TGTGCCAGCAGTGAACAGCCACATAGCAATCAGCCCCAGCATTTT.